This T cell receptor beta chain was sequenced for a study of T cells after yellow fever vaccination. Study information: SMART-Seq v4 Ultra Low Input prepared libraries from low-cell fractions.

This clonotype came up many times. Its antigen remains unidentified. Study outcomes and limitations: On re-exposure, the response was weaker but peaked faster, at day 5 versus 15.

TCRdb re-called the 5' RACE reads through MiXCR, storing one row per CDR3 protein. The sample contains more than 300,000 distinct CDR3 sequences, 3.5% to 5% of which appear only once. CDR1 is MNHEY, CDR2 SMNVEV, per germline (reference sequence). Trimming removed 3 bases from V and 8 bases from J, with 16 bases in between. This CDR3 has 15 residues. The sequences come from PBMCs, collected 15 days after the yellow fever booster vaccination. The origin of this receptor is a man between 18 and 35 years old who received the YFV17D yellow fever vaccine. V usage is TRBV27 and J usage is TRBJ1-4; TRBD1 might be the D (6 bases). CDR3 coding DNA: TGTGCCAGCAGTTTTTCTTCACAGGGAGGGGAAAAACTGTTTTTT. This codes for CASSFSSQGGEKLFF.